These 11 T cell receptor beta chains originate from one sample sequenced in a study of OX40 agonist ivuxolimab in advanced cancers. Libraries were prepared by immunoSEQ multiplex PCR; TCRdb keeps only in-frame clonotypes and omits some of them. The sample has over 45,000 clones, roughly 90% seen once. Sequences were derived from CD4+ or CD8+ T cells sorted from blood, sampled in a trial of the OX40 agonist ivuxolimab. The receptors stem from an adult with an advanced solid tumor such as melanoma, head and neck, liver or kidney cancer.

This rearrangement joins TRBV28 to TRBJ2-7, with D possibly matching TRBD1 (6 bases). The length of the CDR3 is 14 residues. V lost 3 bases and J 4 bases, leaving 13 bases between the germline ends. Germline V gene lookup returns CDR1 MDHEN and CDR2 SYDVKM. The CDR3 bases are TGTGCCAGCAGTTTCCCCGACAGGCAGTACGAGCAGTACTTC. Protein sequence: CASSFPDRQYEQYF.

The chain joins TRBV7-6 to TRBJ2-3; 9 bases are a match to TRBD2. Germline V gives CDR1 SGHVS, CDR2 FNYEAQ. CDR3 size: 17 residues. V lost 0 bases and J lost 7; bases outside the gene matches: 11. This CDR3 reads CASSLAVASGAGNTQYF. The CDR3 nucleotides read TGTGCCAGCAGCTTAGCCGTAGCTAGCGGGGCCGGTAATACGCAGTATTTT.

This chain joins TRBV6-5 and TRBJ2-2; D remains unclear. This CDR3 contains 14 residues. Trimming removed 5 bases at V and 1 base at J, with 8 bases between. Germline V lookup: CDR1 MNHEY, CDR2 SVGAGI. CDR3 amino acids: CASSIGLNTGELFF. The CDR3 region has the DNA TGTGCCAGCAGTATTGGTCTGAACACCGGGGAGCTGTTTTTT.

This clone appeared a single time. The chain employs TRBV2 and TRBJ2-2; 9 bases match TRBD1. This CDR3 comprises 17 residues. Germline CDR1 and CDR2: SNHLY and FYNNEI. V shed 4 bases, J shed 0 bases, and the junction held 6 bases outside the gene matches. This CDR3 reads CASSVPGQGTNTGELFF. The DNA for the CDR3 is TGTGCCAGCAGTGTCCCGGGACAGGGCACGAACACCGGGGAGCTGTTTTTT.

As DNA, the CDR3 is TGTGCCAGTAGTATAAGTGATTATAGCAATCAGCCCCAGCATTTT. Encoded protein: CASSISDYSNQPQHF. This chain uses TRBV19 with TRBJ1-5; D remains ambiguous. This CDR3 spans 15 amino acids. Germline-derived CDR1 and CDR2 are LNHDA and SQIVND (reference sequence). Trimming took off 2 bases at V and 0 bases at J, with 8 bases between the two ends.

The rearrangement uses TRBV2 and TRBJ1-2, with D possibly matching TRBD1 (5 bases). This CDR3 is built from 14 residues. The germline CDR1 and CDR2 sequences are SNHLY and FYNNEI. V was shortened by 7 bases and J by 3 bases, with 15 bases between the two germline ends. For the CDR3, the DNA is TGTGCCAGCATCCAAGGACACGACCACTATGGCTACACCTTC. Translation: CASIQGHDHYGYTF.

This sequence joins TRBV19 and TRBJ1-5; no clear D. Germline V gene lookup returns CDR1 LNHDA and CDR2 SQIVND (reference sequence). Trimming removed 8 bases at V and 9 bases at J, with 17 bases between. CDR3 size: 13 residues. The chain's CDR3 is CASEGLEGWPQHF. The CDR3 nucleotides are TGTGCCAGTGAGGGCCTCGAGGGTTGGCCCCAGCATTTT.

Here the CDR3 DNA reads TGCGCCAGCAGTTCCACCGGGAATCATTACACAGATACGCAGTATTTT. Translation gives CASSSTGNHYTDTQYF. The chain uses TRBV23-1 and TRBJ2-3; D perhaps matches TRBD2 (5 bases). TRBV23-1 is treated as an ORF (open reading frame) with a function not yet certain. V gave up 5 bases and J gave up 2 bases, with 17 bases separating them. The CDR3 totals 16 residues.

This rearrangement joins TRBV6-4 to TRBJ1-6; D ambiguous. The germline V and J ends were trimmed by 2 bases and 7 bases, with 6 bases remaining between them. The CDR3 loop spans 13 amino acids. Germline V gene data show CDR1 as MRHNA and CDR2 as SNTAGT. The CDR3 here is CASSDSVNSPLHF. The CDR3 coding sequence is TGTGCCAGCAGTGACAGTGTAAATTCACCCCTCCACTTT.

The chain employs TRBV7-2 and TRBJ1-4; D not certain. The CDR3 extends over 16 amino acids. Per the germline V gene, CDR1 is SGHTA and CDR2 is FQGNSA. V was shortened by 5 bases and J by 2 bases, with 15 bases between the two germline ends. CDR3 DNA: TGTGCCAGCAGCCCTGACTGGGCAGGCACTAATGAAAAACTGTTTTTT. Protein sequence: CASSPDWAGTNEKLFF. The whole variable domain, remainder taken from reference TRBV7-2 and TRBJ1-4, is GAGVSQSPSNKVTEKGKDVELRCDPISGHTALYWYRQSLGQGLEFLIYFQGNSAPDKSGLPSDRFSAERTGGSVSTLTIQRTQQEDSAVYLCASSPDWAGTNEKLFFGSGTQLSVL.

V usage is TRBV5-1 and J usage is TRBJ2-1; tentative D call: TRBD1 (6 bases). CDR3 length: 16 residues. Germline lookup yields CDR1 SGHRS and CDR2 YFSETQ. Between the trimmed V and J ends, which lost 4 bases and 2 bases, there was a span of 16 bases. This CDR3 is CASSPEGGPAYNEQFF. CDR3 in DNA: TGCGCCAGCAGCCCCGAAGGGGGTCCGGCCTACAATGAGCAGTTCTTC.